This T cell receptor (beta chain) stems from a study of shared clonotypes between healthy human individuals. This table comes from immunoSEQ multiplex PCR, and its TCRdb copy is limited to in-frame clones, with some not included. Here the sample spans roughly 650,000 clones, 95% to 97% being singletons. The CDR3 extends over 14 amino acids. Germline CDR1 is SGHRS and CDR2 is YFSETQ. J was trimmed by 4 bases and V by 2 bases; bases with no gene match: 2. Of note for this clone: Antigen: not known.

Terminally differentiated effector memory CD45RA+ cells were left out of the naive CD8 fraction, which was CD45RO-negative and positively selected for CCR7. The donors, all of them Caucasian adults, lived in Nashville, Tennessee. Findings of the study overall: Roughly 5% of naive CD4 clonotypes were common to a handful of donors. Rarefaction analysis demonstrated incomplete sorted-subset sequencing notwithstanding large depth. Only blood samples were collected, and tissue repertoires likely differ.

The sample taken for sequencing was naive CD8+ T cells sorted from blood. The clonotype was recovered from a woman aged 25 to 39 in good health. This chain joins TRBV5-1 and TRBJ2-1, with 8 positions matching TRBD2. This CDR3 is CASSFSGTYNEQFF. The CDR3 DNA is TGCGCCAGCAGCTTTAGCGGGACTTACAATGAGCAGTTCTTC.